Given below is one TCR beta chain in context. Per the original methods: Reference gene primers were amplified, and this amplification served to estimate nucleated cell counts. The repertoire was sequenced with immunoSEQ multiplex PCR; TCRdb's copy has only in-frame clones and lacks some. Clone size and the V and J calls come from that table; the DNA yielded D and trimming. The table lists about 220,000 clones, about 90% of them singletons, with under 2.5% in the top ten. This CDR3 spans 17 amino acids. CDR1 is SGHKS and CDR2 is YYEKEE in the germline V gene (reference sequence). V lost 0 bases to trimming and J lost 0 bases; unmatched junction nucleotides: 3. These data belong to a study of blood T cell repertoires in COVID-19. Looking at the study overall: The United States, Italy and Spain were the sources of the acute and convalescent COVID-19 samples. T cells, B-cell-depleted T cells, or PBMCs provided the cDNA or gDNA that served as material.

The chain combines TRBV5-5 with TRBJ2-6, with 7 bases aligning to TRBD1. The origin of this receptor is a man aged 35-49 years with active or convalescent COVID-19. The material sequenced was peripheral blood. The CDR3 DNA is TGTGCCAGCAGCTTGGGACAGGGAGTCTCTGGGGCCAACGTCCTGACTTTC. Translating it yields CASSLGQGVSGANVLTF.